This TCR beta chain was identified during a study of human T cells and chemical hapten exposure. Looking at the study overall: Small differences in pooled library volume mainly drove the variation in TCR yields per sample.

The CDR3 contains 17 residues. Trimming shortened V by 0 bases and J by 0 bases, and 13 bases separated the two germline ends. The V gene's germline CDR1 is MGHDK and CDR2 SYGVNS. Whole blood, unfractionated, served as the material for total RNA extraction. In the library, unique molecular identifiers were attached to individual cDNA molecules. One entry per CDR3 protein results from TCRdb running MiXCR on the 5' RACE reads. The sample includes 110,000 or so distinct CDR3 sequences, roughly a fifth of them seen just once. The table lists this clonotype with many counts. The clonotype comes from a human donor in good health. The V and J genes are TRBV25-1 and TRBJ2-3; D is possibly TRBD2 (6 bases). The CDR3 nucleotides read TGTGCCAGCAGTGAATACACGGGAGCCTATAGCACAGATACGCAGTATTTT. Amino acids: CASSEYTGAYSTDTQYF.